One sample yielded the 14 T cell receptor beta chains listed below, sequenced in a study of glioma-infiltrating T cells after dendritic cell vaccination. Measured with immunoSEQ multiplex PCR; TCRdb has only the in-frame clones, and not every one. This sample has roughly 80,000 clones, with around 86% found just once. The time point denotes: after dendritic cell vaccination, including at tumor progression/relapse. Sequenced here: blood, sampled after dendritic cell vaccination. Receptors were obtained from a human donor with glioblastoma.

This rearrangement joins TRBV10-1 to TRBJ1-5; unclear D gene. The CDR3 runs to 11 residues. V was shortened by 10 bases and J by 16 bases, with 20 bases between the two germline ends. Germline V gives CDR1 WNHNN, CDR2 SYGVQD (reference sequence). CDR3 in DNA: TGCGCCAAGATGGAGCCTTCCACTATTCATTTT. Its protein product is CAKMEPSTIHF.

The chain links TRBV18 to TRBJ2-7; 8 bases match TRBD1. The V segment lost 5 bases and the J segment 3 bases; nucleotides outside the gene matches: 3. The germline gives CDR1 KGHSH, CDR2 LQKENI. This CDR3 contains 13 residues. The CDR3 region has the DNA TGTGCCAGCTCATCTACAGGGGGCTACGAGCAGTACTTC. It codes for CASSSTGGYEQYF.

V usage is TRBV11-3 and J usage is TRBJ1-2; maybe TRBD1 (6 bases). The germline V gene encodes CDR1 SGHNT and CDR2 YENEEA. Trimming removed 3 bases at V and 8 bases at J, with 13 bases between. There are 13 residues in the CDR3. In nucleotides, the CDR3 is TGTGCCAGCAGCTTGAGGGACATTGGGGGCTACACCTTC. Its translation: CASSLRDIGGYTF.

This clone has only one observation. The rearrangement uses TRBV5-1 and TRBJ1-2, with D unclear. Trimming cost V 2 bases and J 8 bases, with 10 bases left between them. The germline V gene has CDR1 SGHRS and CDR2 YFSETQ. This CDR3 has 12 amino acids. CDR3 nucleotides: TGCGCCAGCAGCTTCACACAGTGGGGCTACACCTTC. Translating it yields CASSFTQWGYTF.

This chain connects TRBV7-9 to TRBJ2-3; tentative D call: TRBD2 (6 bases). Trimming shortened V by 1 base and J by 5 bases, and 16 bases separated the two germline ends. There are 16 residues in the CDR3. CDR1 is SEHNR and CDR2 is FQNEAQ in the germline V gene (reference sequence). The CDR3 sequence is CASSLGGTLSGDTQYF. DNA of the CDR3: TGTGCCAGCAGCTTAGGAGGGACTCTGTCTGGAGATACGCAGTATTTT. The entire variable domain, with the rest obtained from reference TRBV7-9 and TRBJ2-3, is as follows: DTGVSQNPRHKITKRGQNVTFRCDPISEHNRLYWYRQTLGQGPEFLTYFQNEAQLEKSRLLSDRFSAERPKGSFSTLEIQRTEQGDSAMYLCASSLGGTLSGDTQYFGPGTRLTVL.

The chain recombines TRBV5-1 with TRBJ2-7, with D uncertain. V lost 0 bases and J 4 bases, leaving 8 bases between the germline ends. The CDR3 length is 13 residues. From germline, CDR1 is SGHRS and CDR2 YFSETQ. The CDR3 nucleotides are TGCGCCAGCAGCTTGGGTGACGGGTACGAGCAGTACTTC. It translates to CASSLGDGYEQYF.

The CDR3 bases are TGTGCCGGGGGCCAGATTGGCACTGAAGCTTTCTTT. Its translation is CAGGQIGTEAFF. The rearrangement uses TRBV30 and TRBJ1-1, with a weak D call TRBD1 (6 bases). Germline CDR1 and CDR2: GTSNPN and SVGIG (reference sequence). This CDR3 has 12 residues. Trimming took 8 bases from V and 4 from J, leaving 14 bases between them.

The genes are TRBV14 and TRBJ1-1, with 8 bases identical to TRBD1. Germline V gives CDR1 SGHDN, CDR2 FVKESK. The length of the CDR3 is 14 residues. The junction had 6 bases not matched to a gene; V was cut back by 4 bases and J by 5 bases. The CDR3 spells CASSLQGARTEAFF. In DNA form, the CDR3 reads TGTGCCAGCAGCCTGCAGGGGGCGAGGACTGAAGCTTTCTTT.

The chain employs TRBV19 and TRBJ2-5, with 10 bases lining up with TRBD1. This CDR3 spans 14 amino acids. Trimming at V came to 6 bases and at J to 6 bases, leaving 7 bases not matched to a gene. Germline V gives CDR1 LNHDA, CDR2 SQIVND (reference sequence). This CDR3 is CASRAGTGAKTQYF. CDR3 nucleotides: TGTGCCAGTAGGGCAGGGACAGGGGCAAAGACCCAGTACTTC.

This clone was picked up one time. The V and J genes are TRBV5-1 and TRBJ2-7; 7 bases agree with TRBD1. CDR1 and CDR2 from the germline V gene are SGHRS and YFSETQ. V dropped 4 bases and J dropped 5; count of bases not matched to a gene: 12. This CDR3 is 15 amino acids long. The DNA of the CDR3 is TGCGCCAGCAGCGCAGGGGACAGCCCAGGGGACGAGCAGTACTTC. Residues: CASSAGDSPGDEQYF.

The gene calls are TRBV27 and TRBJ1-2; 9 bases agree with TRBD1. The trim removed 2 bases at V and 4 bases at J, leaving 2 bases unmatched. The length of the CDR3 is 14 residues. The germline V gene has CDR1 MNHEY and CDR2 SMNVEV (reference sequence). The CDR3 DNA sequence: TGTGCCAGCAGTTTAACAGGGGGCCTCTATGGCTACACCTTC. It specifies CASSLTGGLYGYTF.

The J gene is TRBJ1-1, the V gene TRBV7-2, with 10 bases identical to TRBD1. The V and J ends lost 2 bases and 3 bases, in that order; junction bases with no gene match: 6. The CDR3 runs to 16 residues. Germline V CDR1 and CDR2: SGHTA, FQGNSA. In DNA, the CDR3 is TGTGCCAGCAGCTTATTCTCGGGACAGGGGTACACTGAAGCTTTCTTT. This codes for CASSLFSGQGYTEAFF.

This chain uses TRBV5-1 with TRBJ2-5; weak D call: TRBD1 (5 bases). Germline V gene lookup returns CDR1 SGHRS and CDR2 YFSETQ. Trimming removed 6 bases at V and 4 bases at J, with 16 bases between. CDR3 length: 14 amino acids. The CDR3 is CASTRMGQGETQYF. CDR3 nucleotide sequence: TGCGCCAGCACCCGAATGGGGCAGGGAGAGACCCAGTACTTC.

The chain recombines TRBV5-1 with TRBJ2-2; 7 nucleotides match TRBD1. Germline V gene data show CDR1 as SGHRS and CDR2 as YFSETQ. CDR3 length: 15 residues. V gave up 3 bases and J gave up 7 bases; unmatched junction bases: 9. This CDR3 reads CASSSRLAGGGELFF. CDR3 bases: TGCGCCAGCAGCTCTCGTCTAGCAGGGGGCGGGGAGCTGTTTTTT.